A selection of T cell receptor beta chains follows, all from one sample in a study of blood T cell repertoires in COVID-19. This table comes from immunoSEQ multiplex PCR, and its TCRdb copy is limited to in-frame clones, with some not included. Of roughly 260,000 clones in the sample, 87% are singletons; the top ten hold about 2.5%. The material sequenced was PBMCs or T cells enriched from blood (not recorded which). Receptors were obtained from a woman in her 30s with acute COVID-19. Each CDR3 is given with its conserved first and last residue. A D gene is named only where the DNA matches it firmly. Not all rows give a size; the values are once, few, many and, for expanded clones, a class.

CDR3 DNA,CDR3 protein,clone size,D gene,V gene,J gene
TGTGCCATCAGTGACCCCTCCAAGGGGGGGCGAGTCTACGAGCAGTACTTC,CAISDPSKGGRVYEQYF,NA,NA,TRBV10-3,TRBJ2-7
TGTGCCAGCAGTACAGGGCCCTCTGGAAACACCATATATTTT,CASSTGPSGNTIYF,NA,NA,TRBV6-5,TRBJ1-3
TGTGCCAGCAGCCCCCGATGGGGCAGGACCACCTCCGTTAATGAAAAACTGTTTTTT,CASSPRWGRTTSVNEKLFF,NA,NA,TRBV7-9,TRBJ1-4
TGTGCCAGCACAAGCGGACAGAGTGGGGGCAATCAGCCCCAGCATTTT,CASTSGQSGGNQPQHF,NA,NA,TRBV18,TRBJ1-5
TGTGCCAGCAGCCCGCCCCTGTCGGGACAGGGAAATTCACCCCTCCACTTT,CASSPPLSGQGNSPLHF,once,TRBD1,TRBV5-5,TRBJ1-6
TGTGCCAGCAGCTTTGGTAGGGGGGGCACTGAAGCTTTCTTT,CASSFGRGGTEAFF,NA,NA,TRBV5-6,TRBJ1-1
TGTGCCAGCAGCCGCCAGGCTACTAATGAAAAACTGTTTTTT,CASSRQATNEKLFF,NA,NA,TRBV7-9,TRBJ1-4
TGTGCCAGCAGCTCGGGACAGGGGGTATCTGGAAACACCATATATTTT,CASSSGQGVSGNTIYF,NA,TRBD1,TRBV11-1,TRBJ1-3
TGTGCCAGCAGCTTATCAGATAATCAGCCCCAGCATTTT,CASSLSDNQPQHF,NA,NA,TRBV11-2,TRBJ1-5
TGTGCCAGCAGCGCCATAGGGGGGGGCTACGAGCAGTACTTC,CASSAIGGGYEQYF,NA,NA,TRBV11-2,TRBJ2-7
TGTGCCAGCAGCTCCGGGACAGGGGGCGATCGAGCTTTCTTT,CASSSGTGGDRAFF,once,TRBD1,TRBV11-2,TRBJ1-1
TGTGCCAGCAGCCCAACTAGCGGGGGGAACTACAATGAGCAGTTCTTC,CASSPTSGGNYNEQFF,NA,TRBD2,TRBV2,TRBJ2-1
TGTGCCAGCAGCTTAGCGGGACTACTAGTAAATTCACCCCTCCACTTT,CASSLAGLLVNSPLHF,few,NA,TRBV7-2,TRBJ1-6